Listed below are T cell receptor beta chains from one sample, sequenced in a study of blood T cell repertoires in COVID-19. The protocol was immunoSEQ multiplex PCR, while the TCRdb copy is restricted to in-frame clones and leaves out a portion. Of under 75,000 clones in the sample, around 90% were seen once. Input material: peripheral blood. The receptors were gathered from a man aged 45-60 years with active COVID-19. Both conserved end residues are part of each CDR3. D genes are given only for firm matches. Some rows mark clone size as missing; the rest say once, few, many or name a class of expanded clone.

TRBJ1-1	-	19	TRBV7-9	TRBD1	TGTGCCAGCAACGGTCAGACGGTACAGGGGGGCTTCTGGCACACTGAAGCTTTCTTT	CASNGQTVQGGFWHTEAFF
TRBJ1-2	-	13	TRBV12-3/TRBV12-4	-	TGTGCCAGCAGCCTCGAGAGGGCCTCGGGCTACACCTTC	CASSLERASGYTF
TRBJ2-5	-	16	TRBV7-9	TRBD2	TGTGCCAGCAGCTTAATAGCGGGCGGATATCAAGAGACCCAGTACTTC	CASSLIAGGYQETQYF
TRBJ2-5	-	16	TRBV21-1	-	TGTGCCAGCAGCAAAAGGCGTCAGGGGGCCCGGGAGACCCAGTACTTC	CASSKRRQGARETQYF
TRBJ1-2	-	14	TRBV30	-	TGTGCCTGGTCTACAGGGTCGACCCGCTATGGCTACACCTTC	CAWSTGSTRYGYTF
TRBJ2-5	-	13	TRBV6-5	-	TGTGCCAGCAGTTCCGAGGGGGTTGAGACCCAGTACTTC	CASSSEGVETQYF
TRBJ2-1	-	16	TRBV4-1	TRBD2	TGCGCCAGCAGCGAAAGGGGCGGGGGGGTAAACAATGAGCAGTTCTTC	CASSERGGGVNNEQFF
TRBJ2-4	-	13	TRBV5-6	-	TGTGCCAGCACTCGCGCGGGCCGTAACATTCAGTACTTC	CASTRAGRNIQYF
TRBJ2-7	-	14	TRBV5-4	TRBD1	TGTGCCAGCAGCCAACGGGACAGGGGAGGCGAGCAGTACTTC	CASSQRDRGGEQYF
TRBJ2-7	-	14	TRBV7-9	-	TGTGCCAGCAGCTTAGGTGGCCTCTCCAACGAGCAGTACTTC	CASSLGGLSNEQYF
TRBJ1-1	-	14	TRBV2	-	TGTGCCAGCATCCGGGAGTATTCTGCCACTGAAGCTTTCTTT	CASIREYSATEAFF
TRBJ1-3	-	15	TRBV6-5	-	TGTGCCAGCAGATTCATCAGAAGCTCTGGAAACACCATATATTTT	CASRFIRSSGNTIYF
TRBJ2-2	-	17	TRBV7-8	TRBD2	TGTGCCAGCAGCCGAGTAGGAGCGGGGATGAACACCGGGGAGCTGTTTTTT	CASSRVGAGMNTGELFF
TRBJ2-2	once	15	TRBV25-1	-	TGTGCCAGCATGAGGGAACGGAGCTACACCGGGGAGCTGTTTTTT	CASMRERSYTGELFF
TRBJ1-6	few	14	TRBV3-1/TRBV3-2	TRBD1	TGTGCCAGCAGCTGGGACAGGTTTAATTCACCCCTCCACTTT	CASSWDRFNSPLHF
TRBJ2-7	-	16	TRBV14	TRBD2	TGTGCCAGCAGCCCCCCGAGACTAGCGGGGTCCACCGAGCAGTACTTC	CASSPPRLAGSTEQYF
TRBJ1-6	few	12	TRBV7-9	-	TGTGCCAGCAGCTTGGAGGTTTCACCCCTCCACTTT	CASSLEVSPLHF
TRBJ2-2	-	16	TRBV27	TRBD2	TGTGCCAGCAGTTTAGGGACTAGCTGGTCCACCGGGGAGCTGTTTTTT	CASSLGTSWSTGELFF
TRBJ2-2	-	15	TRBV27	TRBD1	TGTGCCAGCAGTAACAGGGGTTATGTTCGCGGGGAGCTGTTTTTT	CASSNRGYVRGELFF
TRBJ1-6	-	14	TRBV9	TRBD1	TGTGCCAGCAGGGGACAGGGAGGAAAATCACCCCTCCACTTT	CASRGQGGKSPLHF
TRBJ1-6	once	15	TRBV9	-	TGTGCCAGCAGCCTCGGGGGAGGAAACGGTTCACCCCTCCACTTT	CASSLGGGNGSPLHF
TRBJ1-4	-	14	TRBV2	TRBD1	TGTGCCAGCAGTGCCAGGGGGGCGCAAGAAAAACTGTTTTTT	CASSARGAQEKLFF
TRBJ2-1	-	15	TRBV4-3	-	TGCGCCAGCAGCCCTAAGCGGGACACCTACAATGAGCAGTTCTTC	CASSPKRDTYNEQFF
TRBJ1-5	-	14	TRBV7-9	-	TGTGCCAGCAGCTTAGAGACAGGTAATCAGCCCCAGCATTTT	CASSLETGNQPQHF
TRBJ2-5	-	17	TRBV5-4	-	TGTGCCAGCAGCTCCGGGGGTGGGGAGGGGGTCAGAGAGACCCAGTACTTC	CASSSGGGEGVRETQYF
TRBJ1-1	-	14	TRBV27	TRBD1	TGTGCCAGCAGTTTTACAGGGGGCGGGAATGAAGCTTTCTTT	CASSFTGGGNEAFF
TRBJ2-7	-	11	TRBV28	-	TGTGCCAGCAGTACGGGGTACGAGCAGTACTTC	CASSTGYEQYF
TRBJ1-1	-	14	TRBV20-1	-	TGCAGTGCTAGTAGGGTTCAGGGGAACACTGAAGCTTTCTTT	CSASRVQGNTEAFF
TRBJ1-1	-	12	TRBV7-2	-	TGTGCCAGCAGCTTAGACAGCCCTGAAGCTTTCTTT	CASSLDSPEAFF
TRBJ2-5	-	16	TRBV5-1	TRBD2	TGCGCCAGCAGCTCCCCCGGAGCGGGGGGAAAAGAGACCCAGTACTTC	CASSSPGAGGKETQYF
TRBJ2-1	-	14	TRBV6-4	-	TGTGCCAGCAGTACAGGGACCCCAGGGGATGAGCAGTTCTTC	CASSTGTPGDEQFF
TRBJ1-1	-	13	TRBV3-1/TRBV3-2	-	TGTGCCACCGGCCGGGACCAGGGGAATGAAGCTTTCTTT	CATGRDQGNEAFF
TRBJ1-5	-	14	TRBV9	-	TGTGCCAGCAGCGTAGGGGAGGGGTTCCAGCCCCAGCATTTT	CASSVGEGFQPQHF
TRBJ1-2	once	14	TRBV5-1	TRBD1	TGCGCCAGCAGTCAAAATGGCGACAGGGTCGCCTGGAACTTC	CASSQNGDRVAWNF